This T cell receptor (beta chain) was sequenced during a study of cytomegalovirus exposure and HLA in healthy donors. J was trimmed by 6 bases and V by 1 base; bases with no gene match: 13. The CDR3 spans 18 residues. Germline lookup yields CDR1 MGHDK and CDR2 SYGVNS. TCRdb's table, derived via immunoSEQ multiplex PCR, lists solely in-frame clones and lacks some. The sample includes roughly 110,000 clones, 88% seen only once; the top ten take around 1.7%. The study, taken as a whole, reports: The study labeled 164 TCR beta chains cytomegalovirus-associated. Reported results showed that the classifier diagnosed cytomegalovirus status with high specificity and sensitivity. Testing in vitro showed three CMV-associated chains specific for CMV antigens.

Comment on this clone: Antigen: not known.

The chain links TRBV25-1 to TRBJ2-1; 9 positions agree with TRBD2. The sample was PBMCs. This clonotype originated in a woman aged 18-30 years in good health and CMV-seropositive. CDR3 DNA sequence: TGTGCCAGCAGTGAATCTATTGGTGGGACTAGCTTCCTCAATGAGCAGTTCTTC. Its translation is CASSESIGGTSFLNEQFF. Together with reference TRBV25-1 and TRBJ2-1, the CDR3 gives the full variable domain: EADIYQTPRYLVIGTGKKITLECSQTMGHDKMYWYQQDPGMELHLIHYSYGVNSTEKGDLSSESTVSRIRTEHFPLTLESARPSHTSQYLCASSESIGGTSFLNEQFFGPGTRLTVL.